The T cell receptor beta chain described here comes from a study of shared clonotypes between healthy human individuals. Only one count was recorded for this clone. Its antigen remains unknown. Whole-study results and caveats: Sampling covered nothing but blood. Tissue TCR repertoires likely differ from those found in blood.

Every immunoSEQ plate was one replicate of a subset's evenly spread DNA. Profiling relied on immunoSEQ multiplex PCR, and the TCRdb table lists in-frame clones only, not all of them. The sample carries millions of clones, just under 95% recorded once. This CDR3 has 14 amino acids. Losses at the gene ends were 5 bases for V and 2 bases for J; bases not matched to a gene: 1. Germline V gives CDR1 SGHRS, CDR2 YFSETQ. Naive CD8 populations comprised CD45RO-negative cells positively selected for CCR7, excluding terminally differentiated effector memory CD45RA+ cells. Donors were healthy HIV-negative adults without recent acute infections or vaccinations.

This chain uses TRBV5-1 with TRBJ2-1; TRBD1 matches 10 bases. The origin of this receptor is a young man in good health. The sample was naive CD8+ T cells sorted from blood. The CDR3 nucleotides read TGCGCCAGCAGGGGGACAGGGGCCTACAATGAGCAGTTCTTC. It codes for CASRGTGAYNEQFF. Full variable domain (remainder filled in from reference TRBV5-1 and TRBJ2-1): KAGVTQTPRYLIKTRGQQVTLSCSPISGHRSVSWYQQTPGQGLQFLFEYFSETQRNKGNFPGRFSGRQFSNSRSEMNVSTLELGDSALYLCASRGTGAYNEQFFGPGTRLTVL.